What follows are 24 T cell receptor beta chains derived from one specimen sequenced in a study of CD8 T cell repertoires and HIV-1 epitope variants (dated by TCRdb to about 2020). For these TCRs, the target antigens are not known. Libraries were prepared through the immunoSEQ multiplex PCR assay. TCRdb carries this immuneACCESS record with in-frame sequences only. Its versions omit some clonotypes, under half of them owing to an unresolved V gene in the studies checked, with the rest unexplained. This sample lists some 5,400 clones; 66% were detected once. The ten largest account for 35% to 40% of the sample. Specimen: cultured CD8+ T cells derived from PBMCs. The origin of the receptors is a male donor with HIV.

The table lists this clone with a few counts. The gene calls are TRBV28 and TRBJ2-2; D gene ambiguous. V was shortened by 7 bases and J by 4 bases, with 16 bases between the two germline ends. Germline V CDR1 and CDR2: MDHEN, SYDVKM. The CDR3 contains 15 residues. CDR3 amino acids: CASTPIRASTGELFF. The CDR3 DNA is TGTGCCAGCACCCCCATCCGGGCCTCCACCGGGGAGCTGTTTTTT.

The chain employs TRBV27 and TRBJ1-2, with D perhaps matching TRBD1 (5 bases). V shed 5 bases and J shed 4 bases, with 26 bases lying between them. The CDR3 extends over 18 amino acids. Germline lookup yields CDR1 MNHEY and CDR2 SMNVEV (reference sequence). DNA of the CDR3: TGTGCCAGCAGTCCGGCGCCAGGTGGGGGTGTGGGGGGCTATGGCTACACCTTC. It translates to CASSPAPGGGVGGYGYTF.

The chain is built from TRBV7-6 and TRBJ2-7; 7 bases are a match to TRBD2. The CDR3 is 14 amino acids. V shed 1 base and J 6 bases; nucleotides not matched to a gene: 6. Germline V gene lookup returns CDR1 SGHVS and CDR2 FNYEAQ. The CDR3 sequence is CASSLGGGGGEQYF. The CDR3 region has the DNA TGTGCCAGCAGCTTAGGCGGGGGAGGTGGCGAGCAGTACTTC.

The chain employs TRBV7-9 and TRBJ2-7, with TRBD1 matching 8 bases. V was clipped by 5 bases and J by 5 bases; unmatched bases: 11. The CDR3 is 15 amino acids. CDR1 SEHNR and CDR2 FQNEAQ come from the germline V gene (reference sequence). The DNA of the CDR3 is TGTGCCAGCAGCGAGATTCAGGGGGCGATCAACGAGCAGTACTTC. This encodes CASSEIQGAINEQYF.

The rearrangement joins TRBV11-2 to TRBJ1-1, with D perhaps matching TRBD1 (6 bases). Germline CDR1 is SGHAT and CDR2 is FQNNGV. The ends were cut back, 1 base at V and 7 bases at J, with 7 bases in the middle. The CDR3 sequence is 12 residues long. The CDR3 region has the DNA TGTGCCAGCAGCTTAGCACAGGGTGAAGCTTTCTTT. Translating it yields CASSLAQGEAFF.

The chain recombines TRBV27 with TRBJ2-2; D perhaps matches TRBD2 (5 bases). The V end lost 7 bases, the J end lost 5 bases, and 8 bases lay between the germline ends. Germline V gene lookup returns CDR1 MNHEY and CDR2 SMNVEV (reference sequence). This CDR3 region has 12 residues. The DNA for the CDR3 is TGTGCCAGCAACCCGGGAACCGGGGAGCTGTTTTTT. Its translation is CASNPGTGELFF.

The chain recombines TRBV11-2 with TRBJ1-5; no definite D call. Germline V lookup: CDR1 SGHAT, CDR2 FQNNGV. Trimming removed 5 bases at V and 9 bases at J, with 17 bases between. CDR3 length equals 14 residues. In nucleotides, the CDR3 is TGTGCCAGCAGCCCCGACCCACTGGTCCGGCCCCAGCATTTT. It translates to CASSPDPLVRPQHF. Supplemented by reference TRBV11-2 and TRBJ1-5, the full variable domain reads EAGVAQSPRYKIIEKRQSVAFWCNPISGHATLYWYQQILGQGPKLLIQFQNNGVVDDSQLPKDRFSAERLKGVDSTLKIQPAKLEDSAVYLCASSPDPLVRPQHFGDGTRLSIL.

V and J are TRBV5-1 and TRBJ1-1; TRBD1 is a possible D gene (5 bases). CDR3 length: 15 amino acids. Germline CDR1 is SGHRS and CDR2 is YFSETQ. The V and J ends lost 0 bases and 4 bases respectively, with 13 bases between them. CDR3 sequence (DNA): TGCGCCAGCAGCTTGGATGGCAGGGCGTCCACTGAAGCTTTCTTT. Encoded protein: CASSLDGRASTEAFF.

CDR3 in DNA: TGTGCCAGCAGCTTAGACACCTATGGCTACACCTTC. This translates into CASSLDTYGYTF. The chain recombines TRBV5-6 with TRBJ1-2; D gene unclear. The CDR3 is 12 residues long. The ends were cut back, 2 bases at V and 4 bases at J, with 6 bases in the middle. Germline V gene lookup returns CDR1 SGHDT and CDR2 YYEEEE.

The rearrangement uses TRBV6-6 and TRBJ2-7; maybe TRBD1 (5 bases). Trimming left V 10 bases short and J 0 bases short, with 13 bases between. Germline CDR1 MNHNY, CDR2 SVGAGI (reference sequence). The CDR3 sequence is 13 residues long. The CDR3 reads CATEGDSSYEQYF. The CDR3 DNA reads TGTGCCACGGAAGGAGACAGCTCCTACGAGCAGTACTTC.

The V gene is TRBV4-1, the J gene TRBJ2-2; unclear D gene. This CDR3 has 19 residues. Germline assignment: CDR1 MGHRA and CDR2 YSYEKL. Trimming stripped 2 bases from V and 0 bases from J, with 19 bases between. The CDR3: CASSQYVVGQFANTGELFF. In DNA form, the CDR3 reads TGCGCCAGCAGCCAATACGTGGTCGGGCAGTTCGCGAACACCGGGGAGCTGTTTTTT.

This rearrangement joins TRBV7-8 to TRBJ2-1, with D possibly TRBD2 on 5 matching bases. CDR3 length: 15 residues. V was shortened by 1 base and J by 0 bases, with 7 bases between the two germline ends. The V gene's germline CDR1 is SGHVS and CDR2 FQNEAQ. CDR3: CASSLVGSSYNEQFF. The CDR3 nucleotides read TGTGCCAGCAGCTTAGTTGGGAGCTCCTACAATGAGCAGTTCTTC.

V usage is TRBV9 and J usage is TRBJ2-1; 14 bases agree with TRBD2. J was trimmed by 4 bases and V by 0 bases; bases with no gene match: 3. Germline loops: CDR1 SGDLS, CDR2 YYNGEE. CDR3 length: 17 amino acids. CDR3 sequence reads: CASSVEGLAGEYNEQFF. In DNA, the CDR3 is TGTGCCAGCAGCGTAGAGGGACTAGCGGGGGAATACAATGAGCAGTTCTTC.

The chain has TRBV28 and TRBJ2-1, with unresolved D. Germline values: CDR1 MDHEN, CDR2 SYDVKM. V lost 2 bases, J lost 4 bases, and 6 bases lay in between. The CDR3 has 13 amino acids. CDR3 protein: CASSLADYNEQFF. CDR3 nucleotide sequence: TGTGCCAGCAGTTTAGCGGATTACAATGAGCAGTTCTTC.

The chain joins TRBV4-1 to TRBJ1-1, with TRBD1 matching over 9 bases. The V and J ends lost 3 bases and 7 bases, in that order; junction bases with no gene match: 9. The germline V gene has CDR1 MGHRA and CDR2 YSYEKL. This CDR3 region has 15 residues. The CDR3 loop is CASSHSRTGGVEAFF. The CDR3, as DNA: TGCGCCAGCAGCCATTCTCGAACAGGGGGCGTTGAAGCTTTCTTT.

The chain links TRBV10-2 to TRBJ1-5; D gene ambiguous. With 3 bases removed from V and 6 bases from J, the gap between germline ends came to 3 bases. The CDR3 length is 11 residues. From germline, CDR1 is WSHSY and CDR2 SAAADI. The CDR3 sequence: CASSEGQPQHF. CDR3 sequence (DNA): TGCGCCAGCAGTGAAGGTCAGCCCCAGCATTTT.

The rearrangement links TRBV7-9 to TRBJ1-1, with D perhaps TRBD1 (5 bases). Trimming took 3 bases from V and 1 from J, leaving 6 bases between them. This CDR3 spans 13 amino acids. CDR1 and CDR2 (germline): SEHNR, FQNEAQ (reference sequence). The DNA of the CDR3 is TGTGCCAGCAGCTTGGGACGGAACACTGAAGCTTTCTTT. This encodes CASSLGRNTEAFF.

The rearrangement uses TRBV28 and TRBJ2-7, with 8 bases lining up with TRBD2. CDR1 MDHEN and CDR2 SYDVKM come from the germline V gene. This CDR3 spans 14 amino acids. Trimming removed 6 bases from V and 3 bases from J; junction bases left unmatched: 7. The CDR3 sequence: CASSSGLVVYEQYF. The DNA for the CDR3 is TGTGCCAGCAGCTCGGGACTAGTAGTCTACGAGCAGTACTTC.

The rearrangement joins TRBV5-6 to TRBJ2-7; 8 nucleotides align to TRBD1. The V segment lost 0 bases and the J segment 2 bases; nucleotides outside the gene matches: 7. This CDR3 is 16 amino acids long. The germline V gene has CDR1 SGHDT and CDR2 YYEEEE. In DNA, the CDR3 is TGTGCCAGCAGCTTGGCGACAGGGACAGGCACCTACGAGCAGTACTTC. Translating gives CASSLATGTGTYEQYF. Combining the CDR3 with reference TRBV5-6 and TRBJ2-7 gives the whole variable domain DAGVTQSPTHLIKTRGQQVTLRCSPKSGHDTVSWYQQALGQGPQFIFQYYEEEERQRGNFPDRFSGHQFPNYSSELNVNALLLGDSALYLCASSLATGTGTYEQYFGPGTRLTVT.

In its sample, this clone was seen a few times. The rearrangement links TRBV28 to TRBJ1-2, with a tentative D call TRBD1 (5 bases). Germline values: CDR1 MDHEN, CDR2 SYDVKM. Trimming took 3 bases from V and 4 from J, leaving 12 bases between them. There are 14 residues in the CDR3. CDR3 nucleotide sequence: TGTGCCAGCAGTTTCGGGGGAAACTCCTATGGCTACACCTTC. Its protein product is CASSFGGNSYGYTF.

This clone was found a few times. The chain couples TRBV7-8 to TRBJ2-2, with TRBD1 matching 9 bases. V trimming: 8 bases; J trimming: 2 bases; junction bases outside the gene matches: 12. Germline V CDR1 and CDR2: SGHVS, FQNEAQ. This CDR3 region has 17 residues. Here the CDR3 DNA reads TGTGCCAGCTCTATTTCCAGGACAGGGGTTAACACCGGGGAGCTGTTTTTT. It specifies CASSISRTGVNTGELFF.

The chain couples TRBV25-1 to TRBJ1-1, with unresolved D. V was cut by 3 bases and J by 2 bases, with 7 bases left in between. The CDR3 is 13 residues long. Germline V gene sequence: CDR1 MGHDK, CDR2 SYGVNS. This CDR3 is CASSEGTNTEAFF. As DNA, the CDR3 is TGTGCCAGCAGTGAGGGCACAAACACTGAAGCTTTCTTT.

The chain recombines TRBV27 with TRBJ2-1; perhaps TRBD2 as D (6 bases). CDR3 length: 15 residues. V was clipped by 6 bases and J by 2 bases, with 14 bases between them. In germline, CDR1 is MNHEY, CDR2 SMNVEV (reference sequence). This chain's CDR3 is CASSPVGGPYNEQFF. The CDR3 nucleotides read TGTGCCAGCAGCCCAGTAGGAGGGCCCTACAATGAGCAGTTCTTC.

The chain couples TRBV27 to TRBJ1-2; D is possibly TRBD1 (5 bases). The CDR3 length is 15 residues. V was shortened by 5 bases and J by 4 bases, with 17 bases between the two germline ends. The germline V gene encodes CDR1 MNHEY and CDR2 SMNVEV (reference sequence). This chain's CDR3 is CASSKSDGTPYGYTF. The CDR3 region has the DNA TGTGCCAGCAGTAAAAGCGACGGGACCCCCTATGGCTACACCTTC.